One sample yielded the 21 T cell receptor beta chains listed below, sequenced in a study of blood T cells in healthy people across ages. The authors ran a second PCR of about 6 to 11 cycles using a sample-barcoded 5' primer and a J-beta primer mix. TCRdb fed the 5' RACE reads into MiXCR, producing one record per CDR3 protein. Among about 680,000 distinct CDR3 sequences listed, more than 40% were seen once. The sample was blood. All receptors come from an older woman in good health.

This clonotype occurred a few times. The CDR3: CSAPRDSGPGASTDTQYF. In nucleotides, the CDR3 is TGCAGTGCCCCCCGGGATAGCGGGCCGGGTGCTAGCACAGATACGCAGTATTTT. The chain employs TRBV20-1 and TRBJ2-3; 7 positions agree with TRBD2. CDR1 and CDR2 (germline): DFQATT, SNEGSKA (reference sequence). J was trimmed by 0 bases and V by 6 bases; bases with no gene match: 18. This CDR3 comprises 18 residues.

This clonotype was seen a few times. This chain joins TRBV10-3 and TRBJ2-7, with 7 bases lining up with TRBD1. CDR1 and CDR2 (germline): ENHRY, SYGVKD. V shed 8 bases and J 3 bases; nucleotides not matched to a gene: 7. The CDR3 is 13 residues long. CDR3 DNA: TGTGCCATCTGGGACAGACGCTTCTACGAGCAGTACTTC. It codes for CAIWDRRFYEQYF.

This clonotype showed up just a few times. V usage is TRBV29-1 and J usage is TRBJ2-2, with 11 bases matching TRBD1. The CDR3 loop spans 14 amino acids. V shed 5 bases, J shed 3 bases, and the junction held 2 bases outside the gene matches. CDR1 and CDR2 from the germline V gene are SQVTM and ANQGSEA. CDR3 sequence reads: CSVRTGGDTGELFF. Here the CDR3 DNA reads TGCAGCGTTCGGACAGGGGGCGACACCGGGGAGCTGTTTTTT.

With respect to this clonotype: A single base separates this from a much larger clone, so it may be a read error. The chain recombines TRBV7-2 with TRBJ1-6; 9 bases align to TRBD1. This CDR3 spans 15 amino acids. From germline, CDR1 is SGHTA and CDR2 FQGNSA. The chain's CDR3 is CASRYGDRDNSPPHF. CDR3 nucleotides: TGTGCCAGCAGATACGGGGACAGGGACAATTCACCCCCCCACTTT.

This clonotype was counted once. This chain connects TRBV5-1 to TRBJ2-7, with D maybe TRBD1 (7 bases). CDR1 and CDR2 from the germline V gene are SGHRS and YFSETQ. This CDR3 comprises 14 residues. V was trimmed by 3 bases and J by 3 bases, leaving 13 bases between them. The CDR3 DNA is TGCGCCAGCAGCTCAGGGGGGCTTGGCTACGAGCAGTACTTC. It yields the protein CASSSGGLGYEQYF.

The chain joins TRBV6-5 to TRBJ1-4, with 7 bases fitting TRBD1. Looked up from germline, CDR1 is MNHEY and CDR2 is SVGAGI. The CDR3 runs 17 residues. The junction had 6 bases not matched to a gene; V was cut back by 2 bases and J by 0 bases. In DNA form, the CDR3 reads TGTGCCAGCAGTTACACAGGGGCGAACCCAACTAATGAAAAACTGTTTTTT. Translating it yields CASSYTGANPTNEKLFF.

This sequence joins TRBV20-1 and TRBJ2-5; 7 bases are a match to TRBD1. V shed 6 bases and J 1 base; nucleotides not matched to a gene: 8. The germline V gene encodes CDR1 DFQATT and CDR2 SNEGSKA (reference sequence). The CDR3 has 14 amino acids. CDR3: CSAARDRVQETQYF. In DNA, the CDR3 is TGCAGTGCGGCGAGAGACAGGGTCCAAGAGACCCAGTACTTC.

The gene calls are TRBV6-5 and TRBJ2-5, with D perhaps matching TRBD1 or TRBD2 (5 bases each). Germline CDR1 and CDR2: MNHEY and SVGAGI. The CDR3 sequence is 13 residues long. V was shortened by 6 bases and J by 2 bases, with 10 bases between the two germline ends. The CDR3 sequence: CASRRDGQETQYF. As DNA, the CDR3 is TGTGCCAGCAGACGGGACGGGCAAGAGACCCAGTACTTC.

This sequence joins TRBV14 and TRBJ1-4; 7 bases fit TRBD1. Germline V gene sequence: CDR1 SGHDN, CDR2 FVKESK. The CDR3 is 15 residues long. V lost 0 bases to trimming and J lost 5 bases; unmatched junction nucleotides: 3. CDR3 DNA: TGTGCCAGCAGCCAAGATTTCAGGGGGAATGAAAAACTGTTTTTT. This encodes CASSQDFRGNEKLFF. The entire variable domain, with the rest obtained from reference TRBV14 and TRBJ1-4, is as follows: EAGVTQFPSHSVIEKGQTVTLRCDPISGHDNLYWYRRVMGKEIKFLLHFVKESKQDESGMPNNRFLAERTGGTYSTLKVQPAELEDSGVYFCASSQDFRGNEKLFFGSGTQLSVL.

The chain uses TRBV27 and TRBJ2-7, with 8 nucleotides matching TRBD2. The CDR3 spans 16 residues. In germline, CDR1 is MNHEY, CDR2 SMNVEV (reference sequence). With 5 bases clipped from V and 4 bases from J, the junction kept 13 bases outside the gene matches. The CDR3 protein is CASSLNSGDPYYEQYF. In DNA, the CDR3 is TGTGCCAGCAGTCTAAATAGCGGGGACCCTTATTACGAGCAGTACTTC.

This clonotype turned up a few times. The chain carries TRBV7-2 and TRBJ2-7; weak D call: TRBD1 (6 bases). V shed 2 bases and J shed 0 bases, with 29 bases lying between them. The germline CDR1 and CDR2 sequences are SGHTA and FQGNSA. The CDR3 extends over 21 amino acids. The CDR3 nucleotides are TGTGCCAGCAGCTTATCGGGGTTGACAGGTGAATCGTACTCTAGCTCCTACGAGCAGTACTTC. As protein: CASSLSGLTGESYSSSYEQYF.

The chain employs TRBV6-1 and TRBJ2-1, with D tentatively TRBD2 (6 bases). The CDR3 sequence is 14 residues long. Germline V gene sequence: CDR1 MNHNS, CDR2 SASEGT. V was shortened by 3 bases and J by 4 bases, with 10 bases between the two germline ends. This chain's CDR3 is CASSDQRGYNEQFF. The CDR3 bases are TGTGCCAGCAGTGACCAACGGGGGTACAATGAGCAGTTCTTC.

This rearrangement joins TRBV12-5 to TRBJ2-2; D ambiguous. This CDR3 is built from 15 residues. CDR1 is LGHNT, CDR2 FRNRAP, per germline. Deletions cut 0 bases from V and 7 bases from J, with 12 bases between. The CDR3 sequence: CASGLVLGQVGELFF. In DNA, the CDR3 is TGTGCTAGTGGTTTGGTATTGGGTCAGGTCGGGGAGCTGTTTTTT.

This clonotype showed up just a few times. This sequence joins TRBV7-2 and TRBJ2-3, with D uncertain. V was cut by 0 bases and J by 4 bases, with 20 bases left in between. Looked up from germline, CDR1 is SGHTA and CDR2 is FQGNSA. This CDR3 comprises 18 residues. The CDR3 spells CASSLAVTSLRFADTQYF. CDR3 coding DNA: TGTGCCAGCAGCTTAGCGGTGACATCCCTTAGATTCGCAGATACGCAGTATTTT. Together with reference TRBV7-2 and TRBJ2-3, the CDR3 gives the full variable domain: GAGVSQSPSNKVTEKGKDVELRCDPISGHTALYWYRQSLGQGLEFLIYFQGNSAPDKSGLPSDRFSAERTGGSVSTLTIQRTQQEDSAVYLCASSLAVTSLRFADTQYFGPGTRLTVL.

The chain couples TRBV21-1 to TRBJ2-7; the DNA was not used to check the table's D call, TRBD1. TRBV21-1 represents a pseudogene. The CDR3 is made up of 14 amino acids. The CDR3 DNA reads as TGTGCCAGCAGCGCACTGGGACAGCCCTACGAGCAGTACTTC. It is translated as CASSALGQPYEQYF.

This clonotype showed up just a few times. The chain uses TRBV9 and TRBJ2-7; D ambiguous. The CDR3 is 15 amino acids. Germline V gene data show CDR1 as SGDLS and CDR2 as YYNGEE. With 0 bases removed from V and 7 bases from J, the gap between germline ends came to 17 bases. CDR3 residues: CASSVAAANSLEQYF. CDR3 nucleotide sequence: TGTGCCAGCAGCGTAGCGGCAGCGAACAGCCTGGAGCAGTACTTC.

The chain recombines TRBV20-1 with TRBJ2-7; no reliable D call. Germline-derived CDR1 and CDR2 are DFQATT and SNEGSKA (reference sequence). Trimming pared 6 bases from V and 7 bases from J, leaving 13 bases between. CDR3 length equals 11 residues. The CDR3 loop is CSAAQLGEQYF. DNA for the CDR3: TGCAGTGCAGCCCAGCTGGGGGAGCAGTACTTC.

The CDR3 protein is CSAKTSGRLGIKETQYF. In nucleotides, the CDR3 is TGCAGTGCAAAGACTAGCGGGAGATTAGGTATCAAAGAGACCCAGTACTTC. J is TRBJ2-5 and V is TRBV20-1; 12 positions agree with TRBD2. CDR1 and CDR2 (germline): DFQATT, SNEGSKA (reference sequence). Trimming removed 6 bases from V and 3 bases from J; junction bases left unmatched: 14. This CDR3 is built from 17 residues.

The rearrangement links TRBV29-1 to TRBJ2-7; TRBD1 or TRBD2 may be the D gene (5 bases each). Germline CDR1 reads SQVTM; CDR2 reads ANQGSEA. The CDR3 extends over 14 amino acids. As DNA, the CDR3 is TGCGCCGTGGCTAACTGGGACCCGACCTACGAGCAGTACTTC. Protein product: CAVANWDPTYEQYF.

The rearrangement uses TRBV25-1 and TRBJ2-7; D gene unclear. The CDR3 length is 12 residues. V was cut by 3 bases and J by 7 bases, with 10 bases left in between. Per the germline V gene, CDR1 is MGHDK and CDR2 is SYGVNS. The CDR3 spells CASSDGRREQYF. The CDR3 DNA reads TGTGCCAGCAGTGATGGACGAAGGGAGCAGTACTTC.

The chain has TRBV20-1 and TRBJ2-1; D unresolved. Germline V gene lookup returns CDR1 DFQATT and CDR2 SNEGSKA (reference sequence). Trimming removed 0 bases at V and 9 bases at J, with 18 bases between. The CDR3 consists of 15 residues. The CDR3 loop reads CSAREASTATPEQFF. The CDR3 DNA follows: TGCAGTGCTAGAGAGGCGTCAACCGCTACACCTGAGCAGTTCTTC.